The T cell receptor beta chain described here comes from a study of blood T cell repertoires in COVID-19. Study information: Acute-phase and convalescent COVID-19 samples originated in the United States, Italy and Spain. Sources were T cells, B-cell-depleted T cells, or PBMCs; the material itself was cDNA or gDNA.

This table comes from immunoSEQ multiplex PCR, and its TCRdb copy is limited to in-frame clones, with some not included. In the table there are around 250,000 clones, approximately 87% of which are singletons. Material for sequencing was peripheral blood. The receptor was isolated from a man in his sixties with acute or convalescent COVID-19.

This chain's CDR3 is CASSNRDLQETQYF. In DNA, the CDR3 is TGTGCCAGCAGCAACAGGGACCTCCAAGAGACCCAGTACTTC. The rearrangement joins TRBV11-3 to TRBJ2-5, with D perhaps TRBD1 (6 bases). This CDR3 is 14 amino acids long. Trimming pared 5 bases from V and 1 base from J, leaving 11 bases between. CDR1 and CDR2 from the germline V gene are SGHNT and YENEEA.